The clone carrying this T cell receptor beta chain has a handful of counts. This specimen belongs to a study of blood T cell repertoires in COVID-19. On the study more broadly: Sample material is recorded as cDNA or gDNA derived from T cells, B-cell-depleted T cells, or PBMCs.

The V and J ends lost 1 base and 7 bases respectively, with 11 bases between them. In germline, CDR1 is SGHTA, CDR2 FQGTGA. CDR3 length: 15 amino acids. This table comes from immunoSEQ multiplex PCR, and its TCRdb copy is limited to in-frame clones, with some not included. This sample has under 250,000 clones, with around 82% found just once. The chain joins TRBV7-3 to TRBJ1-6; weak D call: TRBD1 (6 bases). The source is a man younger than 45 with acute COVID-19. The source material was PBMCs or T cells enriched from blood (not recorded which). CDR3 protein: CASSLNRVDNSPLHF. Written as DNA, the CDR3 is TGTGCCAGCAGCTTAAACAGGGTAGACAATTCACCCCTCCACTTT.